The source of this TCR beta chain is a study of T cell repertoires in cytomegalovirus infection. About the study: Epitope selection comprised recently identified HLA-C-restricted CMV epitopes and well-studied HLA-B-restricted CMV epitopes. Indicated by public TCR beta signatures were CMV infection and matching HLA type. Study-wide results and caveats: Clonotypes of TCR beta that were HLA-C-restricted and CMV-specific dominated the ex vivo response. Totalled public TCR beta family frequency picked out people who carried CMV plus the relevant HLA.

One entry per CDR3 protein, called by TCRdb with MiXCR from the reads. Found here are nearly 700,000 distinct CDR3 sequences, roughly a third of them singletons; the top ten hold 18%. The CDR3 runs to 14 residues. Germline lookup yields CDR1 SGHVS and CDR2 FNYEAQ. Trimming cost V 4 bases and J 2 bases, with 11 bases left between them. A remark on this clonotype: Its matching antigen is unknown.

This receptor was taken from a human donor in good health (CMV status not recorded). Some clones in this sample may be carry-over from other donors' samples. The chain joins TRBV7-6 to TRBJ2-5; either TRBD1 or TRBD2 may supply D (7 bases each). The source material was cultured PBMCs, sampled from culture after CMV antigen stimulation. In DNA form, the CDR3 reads TGTGCCAGCAGCTCCCAGGGGGGGCAAGAGACCCAGTACTTC. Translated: CASSSQGGQETQYF.